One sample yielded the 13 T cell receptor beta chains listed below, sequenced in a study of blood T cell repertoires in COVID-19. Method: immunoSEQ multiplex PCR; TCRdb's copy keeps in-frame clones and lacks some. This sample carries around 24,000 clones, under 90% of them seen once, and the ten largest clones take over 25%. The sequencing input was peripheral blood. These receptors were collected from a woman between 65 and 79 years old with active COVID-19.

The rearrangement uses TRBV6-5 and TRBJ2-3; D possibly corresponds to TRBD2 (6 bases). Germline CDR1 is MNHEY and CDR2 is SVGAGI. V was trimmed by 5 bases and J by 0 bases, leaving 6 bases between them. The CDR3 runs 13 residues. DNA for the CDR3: TGTGCCAGCAGTCGGGGGAGCACAGATACGCAGTATTTT. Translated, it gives CASSRGSTDTQYF.

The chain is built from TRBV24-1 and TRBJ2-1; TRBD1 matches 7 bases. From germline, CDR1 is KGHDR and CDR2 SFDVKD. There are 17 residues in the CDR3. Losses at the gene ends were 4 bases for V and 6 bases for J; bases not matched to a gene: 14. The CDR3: CATSEDPRGRLRNEQFF. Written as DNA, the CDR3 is TGTGCCACCAGTGAAGACCCTAGGGGGCGCCTCCGCAATGAGCAGTTCTTC.

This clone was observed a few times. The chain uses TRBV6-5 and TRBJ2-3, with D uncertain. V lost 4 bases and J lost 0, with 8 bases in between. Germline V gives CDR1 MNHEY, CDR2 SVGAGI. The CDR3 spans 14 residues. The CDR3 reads CASSLAESTDTQYF. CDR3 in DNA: TGTGCCAGCAGTTTGGCAGAAAGCACAGATACGCAGTATTTT.

CDR3 in amino acids: CASSVAGTSGYTF. DNA of the CDR3: TGTGCCAGCAGCGTAGCTGGGACATCGGGCTACACCTTC. V gene TRBV9 combines with J gene TRBJ1-2; D perhaps matches TRBD1 (6 bases). The length of the CDR3 is 13 residues. Germline V gives CDR1 SGDLS, CDR2 YYNGEE. The V end lost 0 bases, the J end lost 8 bases, and 11 bases lay between the germline ends.

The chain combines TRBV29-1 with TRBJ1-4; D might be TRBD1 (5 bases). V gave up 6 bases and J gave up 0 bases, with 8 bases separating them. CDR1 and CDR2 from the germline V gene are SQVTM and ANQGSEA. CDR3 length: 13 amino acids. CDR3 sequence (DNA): TGCAGCGTGCAAGGGGCAACTAATGAAAAACTGTTTTTT. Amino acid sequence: CSVQGATNEKLFF.

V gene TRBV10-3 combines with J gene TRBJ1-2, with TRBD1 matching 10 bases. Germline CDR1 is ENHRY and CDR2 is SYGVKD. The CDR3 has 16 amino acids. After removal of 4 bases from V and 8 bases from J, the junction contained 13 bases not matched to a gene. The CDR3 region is CAISGGAGTGDRGYTF. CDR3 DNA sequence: TGTGCCATCAGTGGGGGAGCCGGGACAGGGGACAGGGGCTACACCTTC.

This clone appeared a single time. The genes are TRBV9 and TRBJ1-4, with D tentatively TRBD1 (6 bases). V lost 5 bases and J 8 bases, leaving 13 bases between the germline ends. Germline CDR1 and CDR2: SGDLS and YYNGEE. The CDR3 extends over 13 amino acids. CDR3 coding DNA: TGTGCCAGCAGACGAGAAGGGGGAGAAAAACTGTTTTTT. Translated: CASRREGGEKLFF.

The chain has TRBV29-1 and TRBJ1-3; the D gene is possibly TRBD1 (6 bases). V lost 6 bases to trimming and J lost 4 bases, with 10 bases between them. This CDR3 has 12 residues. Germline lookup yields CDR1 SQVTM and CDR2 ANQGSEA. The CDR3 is CSVTGIGNTIYF. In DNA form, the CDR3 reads TGCAGCGTGACAGGAATCGGAAACACCATATATTTT.

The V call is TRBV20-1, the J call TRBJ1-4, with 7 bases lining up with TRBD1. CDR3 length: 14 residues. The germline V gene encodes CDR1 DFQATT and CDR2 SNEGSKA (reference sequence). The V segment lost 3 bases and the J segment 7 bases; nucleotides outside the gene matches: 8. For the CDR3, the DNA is TGCAGTGCTAGTGACAGGGCCTGGGGTGAAAAACTGTTTTTT. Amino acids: CSASDRAWGEKLFF.

DNA of the CDR3: TGTGCCAGCAGCTCCTTCGCGAGTTTTCGGCTAGCGGGGGACAATGAGCAGTTCTTC. It translates to CASSSFASFRLAGDNEQFF. The chain joins TRBV11-2 to TRBJ2-1; 10 bases are a match to TRBD2. The V segment lost 4 bases and the J segment 5 bases; nucleotides outside the gene matches: 17. CDR3 length equals 19 residues. The V gene's germline CDR1 is SGHAT and CDR2 FQNNGV.

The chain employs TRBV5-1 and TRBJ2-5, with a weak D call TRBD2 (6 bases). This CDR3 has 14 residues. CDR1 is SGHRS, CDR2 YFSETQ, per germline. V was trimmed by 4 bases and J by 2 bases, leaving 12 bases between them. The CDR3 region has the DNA TGCGCCAGCAGCCGGGAGAGTGGGCAAGAGACCCAGTACTTC. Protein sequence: CASSRESGQETQYF.

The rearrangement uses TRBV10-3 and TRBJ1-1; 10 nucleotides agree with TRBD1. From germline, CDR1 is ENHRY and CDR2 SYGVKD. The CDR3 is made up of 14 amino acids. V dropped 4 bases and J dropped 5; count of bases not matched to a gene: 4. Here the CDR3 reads CAISGDRGLTEAFF. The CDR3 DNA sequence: TGTGCCATCAGTGGGGACAGGGGATTAACTGAAGCTTTCTTT.

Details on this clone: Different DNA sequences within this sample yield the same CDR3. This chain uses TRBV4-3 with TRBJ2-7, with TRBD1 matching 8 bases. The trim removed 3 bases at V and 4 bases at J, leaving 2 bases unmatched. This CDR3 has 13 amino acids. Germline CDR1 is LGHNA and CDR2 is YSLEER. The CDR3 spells CASSQDRAYEQYF. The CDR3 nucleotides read TGCGCCAGCAGCCAGGACAGGGCATACGAGCAGTACTTC.